The 11 T cell receptor beta chains reported below all come from one sample, sequenced in a study of lymphopenia after photon versus proton radiotherapy. Here immunoSEQ multiplex PCR was the method, and the copy in TCRdb shows in-frame clones only, minus some. The table shows about 45,000 clones, with approximately 83% occurring only once. The sample was peripheral blood, taken from a patient treated with photon-based radiotherapy. The receptors originated from a man aged 35-49 years with gastric cancer.

The chain links TRBV7-9 to TRBJ1-3, with D possibly matching TRBD1 (5 bases). The CDR3 runs 13 residues. Germline CDR1 is SEHNR and CDR2 is FQNEAQ (reference sequence). Trimming stripped 5 bases from V and 6 bases from J, with 11 bases between. The DNA of the CDR3 is TGTGCCAGCAGCCCAGGGACCCAAAACACCATATATTTT. Translating gives CASSPGTQNTIYF.

The J gene is TRBJ2-5, the V gene TRBV19, with D possibly being TRBD1 or TRBD2 (5 bases each). The germline V gene has CDR1 LNHDA and CDR2 SQIVND (reference sequence). This CDR3 is built from 13 residues. Trimming pared 4 bases from V and 4 bases from J, leaving 10 bases between. The CDR3 DNA reads as TGTGCCAGTAGTAGGGGGAAAGGAGAGACCCAGTACTTC. This codes for CASSRGKGETQYF.

The genes are TRBV6-5 and TRBJ2-2, with 7 bases matching TRBD1. There are 13 residues in the CDR3. Losses at the gene ends were 7 bases for V and 8 bases for J; bases not matched to a gene: 7. Germline lookup yields CDR1 MNHEY and CDR2 SVGAGI. The CDR3 DNA follows: TGTGCCAGCAAACCGGACAGGCTTGGGGAGCTGTTTTTT. The encoded protein is CASKPDRLGELFF.

The rearrangement uses TRBV7-2 and TRBJ2-3; 13 bases are shared with TRBD2. V was pared by 3 bases and J by 4 bases, with 7 bases of the junction left unmatched. There are 17 residues in the CDR3. Per the germline V gene, CDR1 is SGHTA and CDR2 is FQGNSA. CDR3 amino acids: CASSLTSGGLGADTQYF. In nucleotides, the CDR3 is TGTGCCAGCAGCTTGACTAGCGGGGGGCTAGGTGCAGATACGCAGTATTTT.

This chain connects TRBV19 to TRBJ1-2, with a weak D call TRBD1 (5 bases). CDR1 and CDR2 (germline): LNHDA, SQIVND (reference sequence). This CDR3 is 15 amino acids long. V was cut by 7 bases and J by 1 base, with 16 bases left in between. Here the CDR3 reads CASKGRGGDNYGYTF. The CDR3 DNA sequence: TGTGCCAGTAAGGGTCGGGGAGGGGATAACTATGGCTACACCTTC. The full variable domain, completed using reference TRBV19 and TRBJ1-2, is DGGITQSPKYLFRKEGQNVTLSCEQNLNHDAMYWYRQDPGQGLRLIYYSQIVNDFQKGDIAEGYSVSREKKESFPLTVTSAQKNPTAFYLCASKGRGGDNYGYTFGSGTRLTVV.

The genes are TRBV18 and TRBJ1-5; 7 bases agree with TRBD1. V gave up 6 bases and J gave up 5 bases; unmatched junction bases: 4. Germline CDR1 reads KGHSH; CDR2 reads LQKENI. The CDR3 has 13 residues. In DNA form, the CDR3 reads TGTGCCAGCTCTCCAACAGGGGATCAGCCCCAGCATTTT. Its protein product is CASSPTGDQPQHF.

This clone was counted a few times. This chain connects TRBV30 to TRBJ1-2; D is possibly TRBD1 (5 bases). The CDR3 runs 14 residues. CDR1 and CDR2 from the germline V gene are GTSNPN and SVGIG (reference sequence). The V end was cut by 2 bases, the J end by 8 bases, with 18 bases between. The CDR3 nucleotides are TGTGCCTGGAGTAGAATCGGGACGGGAATAGGCTACACCTTC. Protein: CAWSRIGTGIGYTF.

This chain connects TRBV28 to TRBJ1-2, with unresolved D. Germline values: CDR1 MDHEN, CDR2 SYDVKM. The germline V and J ends were trimmed by 6 bases and 4 bases, with 18 bases remaining between them. The CDR3 is 15 residues long. CDR3 loop: CASRRRGRDGYGYTF. CDR3 in DNA: TGTGCCAGCAGACGGAGAGGGAGGGATGGCTATGGCTACACCTTC.

The chain links TRBV18 to TRBJ2-7; 8 bases align to TRBD1. Germline V gene sequence: CDR1 KGHSH, CDR2 LQKENI. V was clipped by 6 bases and J by 7 bases; unmatched bases: 8. The CDR3 totals 13 residues. The CDR3 nucleotides are TGTGCCAGCTCGCTAGGACAGGGCGGGGAGCAGTACTTC. Protein sequence: CASSLGQGGEQYF.

The J gene is TRBJ1-1, the V gene TRBV5-1; 7 positions match TRBD1. The CDR3 has 15 residues. CDR1 and CDR2 from the germline V gene are SGHRS and YFSETQ. Trimming cost V 2 bases and J 1 base; bases outside gene matches: 5. CDR3 nucleotides: TGCGCCAGCAGCTTAAAAGGGACAGCGAACACTGAAGCTTTCTTT. Translated: CASSLKGTANTEAFF.

For the CDR3, the DNA is TGTGCCAGCAGTGAGGAAGAAAGGGGGTACAATGAGCAGTTCTTC. Encoded protein: CASSEEERGYNEQFF. The chain carries TRBV2 and TRBJ2-1; a weak D match, TRBD1 (6 bases). The CDR3 is 15 amino acids. The germline V gene encodes CDR1 SNHLY and CDR2 FYNNEI. Trimming stripped 3 bases from V and 4 bases from J, with 13 bases between.